Each of the 30 T cell receptor beta chains below was sequenced from the same sample in a study of beta chain features in type 1 diabetes. Expressed TCRB transcripts were sequenced because the isolated RNA had all been reverse transcribed beforehand. The table came from immunoSEQ multiplex PCR; TCRdb's copy has only in-frame clones and leaves some out. The data hold 300,000 to 450,000 clones, with 10% to 15% observed a single time. Sequenced input: naive CD4+ T cells from blood. These receptors all come from a man in his late teens or twenties in good health.

This clone has just a few counts. The chain has TRBV14 and TRBJ1-5; no clear D gene. Trimming stripped 4 bases from V and 0 bases from J, with 7 bases between. The CDR3 sequence is 14 residues long. CDR1 SGHDN and CDR2 FVKESK come from the germline V gene. The CDR3 coding sequence is TGTGCCAGCAGCCCCAGCGATAGCAATCAGCCCCAGCATTTT. Protein: CASSPSDSNQPQHF.

This clone showed up just a few times. V usage is TRBV7-9 and J usage is TRBJ2-1; no definite D call. The germline V and J ends were trimmed by 0 bases and 7 bases, with 16 bases remaining between them. Germline CDR1 is SEHNR and CDR2 is FQNEAQ (reference sequence). CDR3 length: 16 residues. This chain's CDR3 is CASSLAVGGRANEQFF. CDR3 nucleotide sequence: TGTGCCAGCAGCTTAGCGGTCGGCGGCCGTGCGAATGAGCAGTTCTTC.

The V and J genes are TRBV7-9 and TRBJ2-3; a possible D gene is TRBD2 (5 bases). Between the trimmed V and J ends, which lost 1 base and 3 bases, there was a span of 8 bases. CDR1 is SEHNR and CDR2 is FQNEAQ in the germline V gene (reference sequence). The CDR3 consists of 14 residues. The CDR3 protein is CASSLVLGTDTQYF. In DNA form, the CDR3 reads TGTGCCAGCAGCTTAGTACTAGGGACAGATACGCAGTATTTT.

J is TRBJ2-7 and V is TRBV7-9; 8 nucleotides line up with TRBD1. CDR3 length: 16 amino acids. J lost 4 bases, V lost 1 base, and 9 bases had no gene match. Germline CDR1 is SEHNR and CDR2 is FQNEAQ (reference sequence). CDR3 sequence (DNA): TGTGCCAGCAGCTTAGAGTATCGGACAGGGATATACGAGCAGTACTTC. This translates into CASSLEYRTGIYEQYF.

In this sample, this clone turned up a few times. The chain uses TRBV4-2 and TRBJ2-3; 10 nucleotides line up with TRBD1. V was clipped by 0 bases and J by 4 bases; unmatched bases: 10. CDR1 is LGHNA and CDR2 is YNFKEQ in the germline V gene. This CDR3 comprises 18 residues. The CDR3 region is CASSQDIPGQGIADTQYF. The DNA of the CDR3 is TGTGCCAGCAGCCAAGATATCCCGGGACAGGGGATTGCAGATACGCAGTATTTT.

This chain uses TRBV2 with TRBJ2-1, with D uncertain. The germline gives CDR1 SNHLY, CDR2 FYNNEI. V lost 4 bases, J lost 4 bases, and 5 bases lay in between. The CDR3 runs 12 residues. The CDR3 nucleotides read TGTGCCAGCAGTGTAGTGTACAATGAGCAGTTCTTC. This sequence encodes CASSVVYNEQFF.

In this sample, this clone turned up a few times. The V and J genes are TRBV9 and TRBJ2-2, with 9 nucleotides matching TRBD2. The CDR3 loop spans 16 amino acids. J gave up 2 bases and V 2 bases, and 4 bases lay outside the gene matches. CDR1 and CDR2 from the germline V gene are SGDLS and YYNGEE. CDR3: CASSVGTSSNTGELFF. The DNA for the CDR3 is TGTGCCAGCAGCGTCGGGACTAGCAGCAACACCGGGGAGCTGTTTTTT.

The chain is built from TRBV28 and TRBJ1-5, with D unresolved. This CDR3 contains 14 residues. CDR1 is MDHEN and CDR2 is SYDVKM in the germline V gene. V shed 0 bases and J shed 3 bases, with 6 bases lying between them. The CDR3 protein is CASSLWSDNQPQHF. CDR3 in DNA: TGTGCCAGCAGTTTATGGTCAGACAATCAGCCCCAGCATTTT.

V and J are TRBV9 and TRBJ1-4; 7 bases agree with TRBD1. Germline assignment: CDR1 SGDLS and CDR2 YYNGEE. CDR3 length equals 15 residues. Trimming at V came to 0 bases and at J to 7 bases, leaving 6 bases not matched to a gene. CDR3 in amino acids: CASSVDRGGGEKLFF. The CDR3 nucleotides read TGTGCCAGCAGCGTAGACCGAGGGGGCGGTGAAAAACTGTTTTTT. The whole variable domain, filled in from reference TRBV9 and TRBJ1-4, reads DSGVTQTPKHLITATGQRVTLRCSPRSGDLSVYWYQQSLDQGLQFLIQYYNGEERAKGNILERFSAQQFPDLHSELNLSSLELGDSALYFCASSVDRGGGEKLFFGSGTQLSVL.

The V and J genes are TRBV28 and TRBJ2-1; the match to TRBD2 covers 13 bases. The CDR3 runs to 15 residues. J lost 5 bases, V lost 6 bases, and 4 bases had no gene match. Germline V gene sequence: CDR1 MDHEN, CDR2 SYDVKM. CDR3 DNA sequence: TGTGCCAGCAGGTCAGGGACTAGCGGGAACAATGAGCAGTTCTTC. Translating gives CASRSGTSGNNEQFF. The full variable domain, completed using reference TRBV28 and TRBJ2-1, is DVKVTQSSRYLVKRTGEKVFLECVQDMDHENMFWYRQDPGLGLRLIYFSYDVKMKEKGDIPEGYSVSREKKERFSLILESASTNQTSMYLCASRSGTSGNNEQFFGPGTRLTVL.

The chain is built from TRBV13 and TRBJ2-3, with D perhaps matching TRBD2 (5 bases). The ends were cut back, 5 bases at V and 1 base at J, with 10 bases in the middle. This CDR3 region has 14 residues. Germline V CDR1 and CDR2: PRHDT, FYEKMQ (reference sequence). The CDR3 sequence is CASSPLAGTDTQYF. CDR3 DNA: TGTGCCAGCAGCCCCCTAGCTGGCACAGATACGCAGTATTTT. The full variable domain, with the rest looked up from reference TRBV13 and TRBJ2-3, is AAGVIQSPRHLIKEKRETATLKCYPIPRHDTVYWYQQGPGQDPQFLISFYEKMQSDKGSIPDRFSAQQFSDYHSELNMSSLELGDSALYFCASSPLAGTDTQYFGPGTRLTVL.

The chain has TRBV6-6 and TRBJ1-2, with a weak D call TRBD1 (6 bases). Germline V lookup: CDR1 MNHNY, CDR2 SVGAGI (reference sequence). The CDR3 contains 15 residues. Trimming removed 0 bases at V and 3 bases at J, with 11 bases between. The CDR3 nucleotides are TGTGCCAGCAGTTACTCGAGGGGGTTGGACTATGGCTACACCTTC. It specifies CASSYSRGLDYGYTF.

This clone showed up just a few times. This sequence joins TRBV19 and TRBJ1-1; 7 bases match TRBD1. V was clipped by 4 bases and J by 2 bases; unmatched bases: 13. The germline gives CDR1 LNHDA, CDR2 SQIVND (reference sequence). There are 17 residues in the CDR3. CDR3 DNA: TGTGCCAGTAGTAAAGACACCCACAGGGGTTTCAACACTGAAGCTTTCTTT. It is translated as CASSKDTHRGFNTEAFF.

This clone was seen more than once but under ten times. This chain links TRBV5-1 with TRBJ2-7, with D maybe TRBD1 (6 bases). The V end lost 4 bases, the J end lost 0 bases, and 17 bases lay between the germline ends. Germline V lookup: CDR1 SGHRS, CDR2 YFSETQ. The CDR3 consists of 16 residues. Written as DNA, the CDR3 is TGCGCCAGCAGCGCCGGGCGACAGGTCGGCTCCTACGAGCAGTACTTC. Its protein product is CASSAGRQVGSYEQYF.

The chain has TRBV28 and TRBJ2-7; 11 bases map to TRBD1. Germline lookup yields CDR1 MDHEN and CDR2 SYDVKM. This CDR3 region has 17 residues. Trimming took 5 bases from V and 6 from J; bases not matched to a gene: 15. This CDR3 is CASSLTSIRTGGVEQYF. CDR3 coding DNA: TGTGCCAGCAGTCTAACCTCAATCCGGACAGGGGGCGTCGAGCAGTACTTC.

This chain connects TRBV10-3 to TRBJ2-7, with D unclear. Germline V gene data show CDR1 as ENHRY and CDR2 as SYGVKD. Trimming removed 2 bases at V and 3 bases at J, with 11 bases between. The CDR3 has 14 amino acids. Written as DNA, the CDR3 is TGTGCCATCAGTGAGGGAGATAGGATCTACGAGCAGTACTTC. Translated, it gives CAISEGDRIYEQYF.

The V call is TRBV7-2, the J call TRBJ2-7, with D unresolved. Trimming removed 2 bases from V and 2 bases from J, with 13 bases in between. From germline, CDR1 is SGHTA and CDR2 FQGNSA. The CDR3 is 15 residues long. The CDR3 protein is CASSLMTIWPYEQYF. The CDR3, as DNA: TGTGCCAGCAGCTTAATGACAATCTGGCCCTACGAGCAGTACTTC.

This clone was observed a few times. CDR3 sequence (DNA): TGTGCCAGCAGCATGGACAGTCCGGCCCAGTACTTC. It codes for CASSMDSPAQYF. The chain employs TRBV7-2 and TRBJ2-5, with D tentatively TRBD1 (6 bases). Deletions cut 5 bases from V and 9 bases from J, with 13 bases between. The CDR3 sequence is 12 residues long. The germline V gene has CDR1 SGHTA and CDR2 FQGNSA.

This clone was detected only a few times. The V call is TRBV7-2, the J call TRBJ1-2, with D possibly TRBD1 on 5 matching bases. The germline V gene has CDR1 SGHTA and CDR2 FQGNSA. CDR3 length: 14 amino acids. Trimming took 5 bases from V and 8 from J, leaving 18 bases between them. The DNA of the CDR3 is TGTGCCAGCAGCAACCAGGTACAGGTGAAGGGCTACACCTTC. It is translated as CASSNQVQVKGYTF.

The CDR3 loop is CASSSIAPGGSFYEQYF. CDR3 nucleotide sequence: TGTGCCAGCAGCTCGATAGCCCCAGGGGGATCTTTCTACGAGCAGTACTTC. The genes are TRBV7-9 and TRBJ2-7; the match to TRBD1 covers 7 bases. The CDR3 loop spans 17 amino acids. Per the germline V gene, CDR1 is SEHNR and CDR2 is FQNEAQ (reference sequence). V lost 4 bases and J lost 3; bases outside the gene matches: 15.

This clone was picked up a small number of times. Within the sample, other DNA sequences also encode this same CDR3. The V call is TRBV7-2, the J call TRBJ1-1; D unclear. From germline, CDR1 is SGHTA and CDR2 FQGNSA. The CDR3 sequence is 13 residues long. With 3 bases removed from V and 4 bases from J, the gap between germline ends came to 9 bases. The CDR3 sequence is CASSFGGSTEAFF. CDR3 sequence (DNA): TGTGCCAGCAGCTTCGGAGGGTCCACTGAAGCTTTCTTT.

This chain links TRBV7-2 with TRBJ1-1, with 7 bases lining up with TRBD1. CDR1 and CDR2 (germline): SGHTA, FQGNSA. This CDR3 contains 13 residues. The trim removed 5 bases at V and 5 bases at J, leaving 5 bases unmatched. The CDR3 DNA sequence: TGTGCCAGCAGCACCCCAGGGGGGACTGAAGCTTTCTTT. Amino acids: CASSTPGGTEAFF.

The CDR3 DNA follows: TGCGCCAGCAGCTTGGGGACTAGCGGGGGCACAGATACGCAGTATTTT. Translating it yields CASSLGTSGGTDTQYF. This rearrangement joins TRBV5-1 to TRBJ2-3; 12 nucleotides match TRBD2. The CDR3 consists of 16 residues. J was trimmed by 1 base and V by 0 bases; bases with no gene match: 0. Germline CDR1 reads SGHRS; CDR2 reads YFSETQ.

The V gene is TRBV7-3, the J gene TRBJ1-1, with a possible D match to TRBD1 (6 bases). This CDR3 contains 14 residues. Trimming stripped 2 bases from V and 6 bases from J, with 13 bases between. CDR1 and CDR2 from the germline V gene are SGHTA and FQGTGA. The CDR3 DNA is TGTGCCAGCAGCTTACAGGGGCAGTTATCTGAAGCTTTCTTT. As protein: CASSLQGQLSEAFF. The whole variable domain, filled in from reference TRBV7-3 and TRBJ1-1, reads GAGVSQTPSNKVTEKGKYVELRCDPISGHTALYWYRQSLGQGPEFLIYFQGTGAADDSGLPNDRFFAVRPEGSVSTLKIQRTERGDSAVYLCASSLQGQLSEAFFGQGTRLTVV.

V and J are TRBV7-2 and TRBJ2-3; TRBD1 matches at 7 bases. J lost 2 bases, V lost 4 bases, and 9 bases had no gene match. CDR1 SGHTA and CDR2 FQGNSA come from the germline V gene. This CDR3 has 16 residues. The CDR3 protein is CASSSTLGGPTDTQYF. CDR3 DNA sequence: TGTGCCAGCAGCTCAACGCTAGGGGGCCCCACAGATACGCAGTATTTT.

CDR3 bases: TGTGCCTGGAGTGTGTCAGGGGAAGCTTTCTTT. Residues: CAWSVSGEAFF. V gene TRBV30 combines with J gene TRBJ1-1, with D possibly matching TRBD1 (5 bases). The CDR3 loop spans 11 amino acids. Trimming stripped 0 bases from V and 8 bases from J, with 7 bases between. Germline assignment: CDR1 GTSNPN and CDR2 SVGIG (reference sequence).

A few counts support this clone. V is TRBV5-4 and J is TRBJ2-2; TRBD2 might be the D (5 bases). Germline-derived CDR1 and CDR2 are SGHNT and YYREEE (reference sequence). Between the trimmed V and J ends, which lost 4 bases and 5 bases, there was a span of 15 bases. The CDR3 runs 15 residues. This CDR3 reads CASSSRDGGTGELFF. The CDR3 region has the DNA TGTGCCAGCAGCAGCCGAGACGGCGGGACCGGGGAGCTGTTTTTT.

This clone was counted between two and nine times. This chain uses TRBV7-2 with TRBJ2-3, with D uncertain. The germline V gene has CDR1 SGHTA and CDR2 FQGNSA. This CDR3 has 15 residues. The germline V and J ends were trimmed by 5 bases and 1 base, with 13 bases remaining between them. The CDR3 DNA reads as TGTGCCAGCAGCCTCAATGGTGGCCGCACAGATACGCAGTATTTT. It translates to CASSLNGGRTDTQYF.

The V call is TRBV9, the J call TRBJ2-5; the D gene is possibly TRBD1 (7 bases). V was clipped by 3 bases and J by 5 bases, with 11 bases between them. From germline, CDR1 is SGDLS and CDR2 YYNGEE. The CDR3 is 13 amino acids. The CDR3: CASSGRGRETQYF. In DNA form, the CDR3 reads TGTGCCAGCAGCGGCAGGGGGAGGGAGACCCAGTACTTC. The full variable domain, rest sourced from reference TRBV9 and TRBJ2-5, is DSGVTQTPKHLITATGQRVTLRCSPRSGDLSVYWYQQSLDQGLQFLIQYYNGEERAKGNILERFSAQQFPDLHSELNLSSLELGDSALYFCASSGRGRETQYFGPGTRLLVL.

This clone has just one count. V is TRBV6-5 and J is TRBJ2-7; D might be TRBD1 (5 bases). From germline, CDR1 is MNHEY and CDR2 SVGAGI. The V gene lost 0 bases and the J gene lost 7 bases, with 16 bases spanning the gap. The CDR3 has 15 residues. This CDR3 is CASSYSKVGLWEQYF. The CDR3 DNA reads as TGTGCCAGCAGTTACTCGAAAGTGGGGCTATGGGAGCAGTACTTC.